This TCR beta chain was identified in a study of blood T cell repertoires in COVID-19. TCRdb's copy holds only in-frame clones and misses some; the assay was immunoSEQ multiplex PCR. The table has about 180,000 clones, 80% to 85% seen once; the top ten hold about 7.1%. V lost 0 bases and J lost 10; bases outside the gene matches: 6. The CDR3 is 15 residues long. The germline V gene encodes CDR1 LGHDT and CDR2 YNNKEL (reference sequence). This clonotype was sampled from a woman in her sixties or seventies with COVID-19, enrolled during active disease. Input material: peripheral blood. The J gene is TRBJ1-6, the V gene TRBV3-1 (or the pseudogene TRBV3-2), with 7 positions matching TRBD1. In DNA, the CDR3 is TGTGCCAGCAGCCAAGAGGACAGGTGGAACTCACCCCTCCACTTT. It is translated as CASSQEDRWNSPLHF.